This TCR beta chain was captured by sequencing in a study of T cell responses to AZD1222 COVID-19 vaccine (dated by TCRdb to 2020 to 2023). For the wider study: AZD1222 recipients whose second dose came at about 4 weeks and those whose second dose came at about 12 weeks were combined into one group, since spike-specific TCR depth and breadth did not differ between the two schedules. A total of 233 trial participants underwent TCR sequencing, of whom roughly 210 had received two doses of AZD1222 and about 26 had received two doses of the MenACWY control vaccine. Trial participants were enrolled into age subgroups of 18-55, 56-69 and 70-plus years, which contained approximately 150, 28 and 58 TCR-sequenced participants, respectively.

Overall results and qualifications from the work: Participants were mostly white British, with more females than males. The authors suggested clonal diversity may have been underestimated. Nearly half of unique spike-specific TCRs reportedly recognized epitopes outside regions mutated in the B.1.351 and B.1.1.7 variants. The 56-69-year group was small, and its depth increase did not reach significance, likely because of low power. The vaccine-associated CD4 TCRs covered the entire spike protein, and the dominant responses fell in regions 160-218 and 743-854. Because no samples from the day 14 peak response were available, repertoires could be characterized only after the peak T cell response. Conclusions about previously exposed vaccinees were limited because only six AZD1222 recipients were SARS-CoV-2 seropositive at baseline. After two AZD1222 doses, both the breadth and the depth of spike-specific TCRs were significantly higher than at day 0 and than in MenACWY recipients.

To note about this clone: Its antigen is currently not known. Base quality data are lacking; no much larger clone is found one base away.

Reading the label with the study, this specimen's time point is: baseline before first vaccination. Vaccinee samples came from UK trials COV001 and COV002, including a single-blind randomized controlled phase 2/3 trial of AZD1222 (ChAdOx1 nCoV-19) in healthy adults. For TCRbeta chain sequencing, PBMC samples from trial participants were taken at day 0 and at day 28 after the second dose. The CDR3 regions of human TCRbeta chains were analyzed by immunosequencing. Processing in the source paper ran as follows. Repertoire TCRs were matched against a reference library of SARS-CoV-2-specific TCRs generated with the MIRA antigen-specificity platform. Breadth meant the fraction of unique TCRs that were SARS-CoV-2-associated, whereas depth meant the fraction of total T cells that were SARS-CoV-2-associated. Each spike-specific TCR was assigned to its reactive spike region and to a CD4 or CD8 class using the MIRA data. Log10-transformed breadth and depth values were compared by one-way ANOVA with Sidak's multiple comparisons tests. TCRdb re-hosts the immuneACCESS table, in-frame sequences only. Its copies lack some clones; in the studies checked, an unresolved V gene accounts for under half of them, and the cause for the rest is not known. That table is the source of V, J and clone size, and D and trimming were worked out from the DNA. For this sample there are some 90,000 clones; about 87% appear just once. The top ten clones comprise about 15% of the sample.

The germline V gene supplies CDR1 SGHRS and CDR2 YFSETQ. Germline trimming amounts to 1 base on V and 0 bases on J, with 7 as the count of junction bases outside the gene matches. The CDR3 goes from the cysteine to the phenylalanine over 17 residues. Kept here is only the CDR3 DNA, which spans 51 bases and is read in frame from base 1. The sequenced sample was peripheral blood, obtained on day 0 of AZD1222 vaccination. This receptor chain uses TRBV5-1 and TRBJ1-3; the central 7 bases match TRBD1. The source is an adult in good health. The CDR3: CASSLSGTANSGNTIYF. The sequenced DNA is TGCGCCAGCAGCTTGAGTGGGACAGCGAACTCTGGAAACACCATATATTTT.